Below, one T cell receptor beta chain is given with its context. The sample belongs to a study of long-term antiretroviral therapy in people with HIV. Germline V gene data show CDR1 as MDHEN and CDR2 as SYDVKM. V shed 3 bases and J shed 6 bases, with 8 bases lying between them. The CDR3 has 12 residues. It was version v3.0 of the immunoSEQ assay that was run at survey level. Assay: immunoSEQ multiplex PCR; the TCRdb copy retains only in-frame clones and omits some. Of tens of thousands of clones listed, 84% were seen once; the top ten hold less than 20%. The origin of this receptor is a man aged 40-50 years with HIV. The sample consisted of unsorted PBMCs, taken 0.5 years before starting antiretroviral therapy. The chain joins TRBV28 to TRBJ1-1; D not resolved. The CDR3 DNA sequence: TGTGCCAGCAGTTTTCAGAGGCCTGAAGCTTTCTTT. Translation: CASSFQRPEAFF.